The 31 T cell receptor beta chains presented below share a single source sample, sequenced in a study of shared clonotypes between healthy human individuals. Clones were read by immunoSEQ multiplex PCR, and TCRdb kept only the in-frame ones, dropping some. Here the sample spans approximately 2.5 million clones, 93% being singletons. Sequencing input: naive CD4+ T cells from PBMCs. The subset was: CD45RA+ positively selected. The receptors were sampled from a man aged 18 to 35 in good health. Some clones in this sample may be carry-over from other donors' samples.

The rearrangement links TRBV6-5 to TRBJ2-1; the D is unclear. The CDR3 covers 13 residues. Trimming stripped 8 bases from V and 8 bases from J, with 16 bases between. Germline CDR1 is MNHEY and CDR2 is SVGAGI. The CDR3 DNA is TGTGCCAGCCGAGTCATCGGTGGCGATGAGCAGTTCTTC. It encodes CASRVIGGDEQFF.

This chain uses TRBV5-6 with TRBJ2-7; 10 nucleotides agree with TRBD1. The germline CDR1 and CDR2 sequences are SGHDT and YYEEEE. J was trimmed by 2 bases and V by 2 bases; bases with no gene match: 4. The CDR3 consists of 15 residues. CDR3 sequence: CASSLGGTGAYEQYF. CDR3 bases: TGTGCCAGCAGCTTAGGGGGGACAGGGGCCTACGAGCAGTACTTC.

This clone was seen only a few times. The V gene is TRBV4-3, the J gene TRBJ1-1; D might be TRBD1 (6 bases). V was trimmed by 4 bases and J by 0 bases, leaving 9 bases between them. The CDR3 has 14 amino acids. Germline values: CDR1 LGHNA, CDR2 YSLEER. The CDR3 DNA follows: TGCGCCAGCAGCCGGGACACCATGAACACTGAAGCTTTCTTT. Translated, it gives CASSRDTMNTEAFF.

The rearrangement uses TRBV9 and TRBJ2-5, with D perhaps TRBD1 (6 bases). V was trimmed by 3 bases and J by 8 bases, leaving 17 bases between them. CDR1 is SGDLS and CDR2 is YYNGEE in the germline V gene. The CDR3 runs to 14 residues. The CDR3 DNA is TGTGCCAGCAGCGAAGGACAGATCAAGAGAACCCAGTACTTC. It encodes CASSEGQIKRTQYF. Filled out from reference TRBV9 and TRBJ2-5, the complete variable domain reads DSGVTQTPKHLITATGQRVTLRCSPRSGDLSVYWYQQSLDQGLQFLIQYYNGEERAKGNILERFSAQQFPDLHSELNLSSLELGDSALYFCASSEGQIKRTQYFGPGTRLLVL.

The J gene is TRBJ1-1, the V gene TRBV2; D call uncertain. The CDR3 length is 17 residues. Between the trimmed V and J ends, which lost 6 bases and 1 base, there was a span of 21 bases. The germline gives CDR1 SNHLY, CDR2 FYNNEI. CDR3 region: CASSRISLRASNTEAFF. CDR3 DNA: TGTGCCAGCAGCCGAATATCTTTGAGGGCATCGAACACTGAAGCTTTCTTT.

DNA for the CDR3: TGCAGCGTGACAGTCACAGATACGCAGTATTTT. It encodes CSVTVTDTQYF. This rearrangement joins TRBV29-1 to TRBJ2-3; perhaps TRBD1 as D (5 bases). CDR3 length: 11 residues. CDR1 is SQVTM and CDR2 is ANQGSEA in the germline V gene. With 6 bases removed from V and 2 bases from J, the gap between germline ends came to 6 bases.

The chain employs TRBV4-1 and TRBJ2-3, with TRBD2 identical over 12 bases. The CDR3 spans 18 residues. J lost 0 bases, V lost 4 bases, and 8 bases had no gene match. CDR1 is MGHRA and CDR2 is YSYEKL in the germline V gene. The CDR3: CASSRPGTSGLSTDTQYF. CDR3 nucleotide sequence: TGCGCCAGCAGCCGGCCCGGGACTAGCGGGCTAAGCACAGATACGCAGTATTTT.

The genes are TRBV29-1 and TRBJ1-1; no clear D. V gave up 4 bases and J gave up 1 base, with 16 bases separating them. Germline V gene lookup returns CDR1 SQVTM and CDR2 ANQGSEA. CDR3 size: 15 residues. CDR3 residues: CSVAKEVGWNTEAFF. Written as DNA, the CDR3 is TGCAGCGTTGCCAAGGAAGTGGGGTGGAACACTGAAGCTTTCTTT.

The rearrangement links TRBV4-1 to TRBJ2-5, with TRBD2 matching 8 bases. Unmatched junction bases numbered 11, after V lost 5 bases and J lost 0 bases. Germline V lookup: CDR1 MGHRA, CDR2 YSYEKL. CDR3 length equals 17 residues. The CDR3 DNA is TGCGCCAGCAGCTCCAGAAGGTGGCGGGAGGACCAAGAGACCCAGTACTTC. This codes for CASSSRRWREDQETQYF.

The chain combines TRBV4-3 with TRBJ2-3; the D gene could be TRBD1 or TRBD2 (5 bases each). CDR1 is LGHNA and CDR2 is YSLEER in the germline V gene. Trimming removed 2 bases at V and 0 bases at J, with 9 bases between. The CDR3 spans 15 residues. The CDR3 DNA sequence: TGCGCCAGCAGCCAACTCCGGGACAGCACAGATACGCAGTATTTT. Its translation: CASSQLRDSTDTQYF.

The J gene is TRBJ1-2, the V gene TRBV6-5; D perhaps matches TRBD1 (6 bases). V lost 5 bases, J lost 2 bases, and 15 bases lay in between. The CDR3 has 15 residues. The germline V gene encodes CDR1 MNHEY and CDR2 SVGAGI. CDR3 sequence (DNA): TGTGCCAGCAGTCGGTACGCCGGGGGCAACTATGGCTACACCTTC. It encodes CASSRYAGGNYGYTF.

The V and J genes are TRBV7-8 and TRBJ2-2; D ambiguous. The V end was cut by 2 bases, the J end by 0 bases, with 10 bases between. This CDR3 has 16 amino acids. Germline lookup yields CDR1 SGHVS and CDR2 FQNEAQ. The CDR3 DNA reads TGTGCCAGCAGCTTACGCCACGGATCGAACACCGGGGAGCTGTTTTTT. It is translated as CASSLRHGSNTGELFF.

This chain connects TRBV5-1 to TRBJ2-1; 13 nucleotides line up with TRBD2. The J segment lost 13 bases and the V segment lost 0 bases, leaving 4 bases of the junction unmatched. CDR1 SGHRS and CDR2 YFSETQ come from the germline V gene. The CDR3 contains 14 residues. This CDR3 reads CASSLELAGGPQFF. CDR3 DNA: TGCGCCAGCAGCTTGGAACTAGCGGGAGGGCCCCAGTTCTTC.

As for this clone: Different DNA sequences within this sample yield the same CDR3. This CDR3 reads CASSPRGLVSGNTIYF. DNA for the CDR3: TGTGCCAGCTCACCACGCGGGTTAGTGTCTGGAAACACCATATATTTT. The chain couples TRBV18 to TRBJ1-3; the D is unclear. V was pared by 1 base and J by 1 base, with 11 bases between. This CDR3 is built from 16 residues. The germline gives CDR1 KGHSH, CDR2 LQKENI.

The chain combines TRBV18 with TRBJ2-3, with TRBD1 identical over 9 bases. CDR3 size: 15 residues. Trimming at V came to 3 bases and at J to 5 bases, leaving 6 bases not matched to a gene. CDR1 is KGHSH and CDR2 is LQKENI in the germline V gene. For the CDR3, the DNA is TGTGCCAGCTCACCGCTCGGGACAGGGCTAGATACGCAGTATTTT. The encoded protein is CASSPLGTGLDTQYF.

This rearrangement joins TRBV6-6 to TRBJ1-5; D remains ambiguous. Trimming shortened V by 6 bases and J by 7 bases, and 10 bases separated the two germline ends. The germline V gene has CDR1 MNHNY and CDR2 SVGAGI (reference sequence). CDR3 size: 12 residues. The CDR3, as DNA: TGTGCCAGCAGCCAGGTCGGGCAGCCCCAGCATTTT. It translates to CASSQVGQPQHF.

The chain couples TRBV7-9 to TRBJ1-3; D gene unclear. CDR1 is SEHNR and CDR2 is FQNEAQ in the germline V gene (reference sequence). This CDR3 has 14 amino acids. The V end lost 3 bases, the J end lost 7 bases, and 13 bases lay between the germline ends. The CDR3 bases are TGTGCCAGCAGCTTGGCTGGGTTTGTGAACACCATATATTTT. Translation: CASSLAGFVNTIYF.

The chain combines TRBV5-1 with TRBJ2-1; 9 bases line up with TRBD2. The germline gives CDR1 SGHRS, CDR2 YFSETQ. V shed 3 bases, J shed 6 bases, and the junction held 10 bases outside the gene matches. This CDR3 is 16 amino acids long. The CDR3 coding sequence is TGCGCCAGCAGCTCCTCTTTAGCGGGAGCCGCCAATGAGCAGTTCTTC. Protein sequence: CASSSSLAGAANEQFF. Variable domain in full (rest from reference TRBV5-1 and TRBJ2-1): KAGVTQTPRYLIKTRGQQVTLSCSPISGHRSVSWYQQTPGQGLQFLFEYFSETQRNKGNFPGRFSGRQFSNSRSEMNVSTLELGDSALYLCASSSSLAGAANEQFFGPGTRLTVL.

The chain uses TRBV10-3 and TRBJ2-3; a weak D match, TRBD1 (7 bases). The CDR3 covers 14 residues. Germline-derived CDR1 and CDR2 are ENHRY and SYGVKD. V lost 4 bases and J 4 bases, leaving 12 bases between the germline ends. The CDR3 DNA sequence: TGTGCCATCAGTGGTCAGGGGGGCCCAGATACGCAGTATTTT. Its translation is CAISGQGGPDTQYF.

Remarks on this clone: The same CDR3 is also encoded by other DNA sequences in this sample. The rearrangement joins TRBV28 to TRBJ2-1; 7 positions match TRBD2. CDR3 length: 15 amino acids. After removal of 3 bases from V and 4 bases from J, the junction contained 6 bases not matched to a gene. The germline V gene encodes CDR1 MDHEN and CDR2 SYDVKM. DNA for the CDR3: TGTGCCAGCAGTTTGTCGGGGAGGGTGTACAATGAGCAGTTCTTC. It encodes CASSLSGRVYNEQFF.

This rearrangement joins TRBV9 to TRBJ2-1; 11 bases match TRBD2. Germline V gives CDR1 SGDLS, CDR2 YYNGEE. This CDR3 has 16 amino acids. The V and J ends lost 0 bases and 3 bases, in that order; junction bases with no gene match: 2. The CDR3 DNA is TGTGCCAGCAGCGTAGTAGCGGGAGGGGGCTACAATGAGCAGTTCTTC. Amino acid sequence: CASSVVAGGGYNEQFF.

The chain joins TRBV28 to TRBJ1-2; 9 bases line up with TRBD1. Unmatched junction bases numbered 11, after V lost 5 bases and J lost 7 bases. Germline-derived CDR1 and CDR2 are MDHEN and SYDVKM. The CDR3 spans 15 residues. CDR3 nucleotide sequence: TGTGCCAGCAGTGCCCGGGACAGGGTATTCGCTGGCTACACCTTC. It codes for CASSARDRVFAGYTF.

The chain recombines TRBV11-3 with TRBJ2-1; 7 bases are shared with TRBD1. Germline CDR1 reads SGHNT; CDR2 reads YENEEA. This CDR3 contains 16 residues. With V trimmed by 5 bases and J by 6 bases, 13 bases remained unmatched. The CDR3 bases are TGTGCCAGCAGCCCAGGGGGAATCTATCTTGTCAATGAGCAGTTCTTC. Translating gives CASSPGGIYLVNEQFF.

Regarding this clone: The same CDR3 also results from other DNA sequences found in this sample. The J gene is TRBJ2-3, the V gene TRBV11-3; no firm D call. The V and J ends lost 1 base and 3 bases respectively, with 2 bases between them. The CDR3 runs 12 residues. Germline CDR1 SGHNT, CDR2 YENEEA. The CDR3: CASSLVTDTQYF. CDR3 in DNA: TGTGCCAGCAGCTTAGTGACAGATACGCAGTATTTT.

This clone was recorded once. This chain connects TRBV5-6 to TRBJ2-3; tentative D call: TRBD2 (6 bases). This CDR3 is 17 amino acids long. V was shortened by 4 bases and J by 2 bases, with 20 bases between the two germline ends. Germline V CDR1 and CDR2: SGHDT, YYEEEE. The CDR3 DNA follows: TGTGCCAGCAGCGTGGTTAAGCGGGTCGTTCCCACAGATACGCAGTATTTT. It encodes CASSVVKRVVPTDTQYF.

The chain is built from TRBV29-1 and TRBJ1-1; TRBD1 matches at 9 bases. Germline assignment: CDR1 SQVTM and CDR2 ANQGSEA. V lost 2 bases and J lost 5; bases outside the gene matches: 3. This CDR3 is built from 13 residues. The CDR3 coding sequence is TGCAGCGTTGAACGGGACAGGGCGACTGAAGCTTTCTTT. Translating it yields CSVERDRATEAFF.

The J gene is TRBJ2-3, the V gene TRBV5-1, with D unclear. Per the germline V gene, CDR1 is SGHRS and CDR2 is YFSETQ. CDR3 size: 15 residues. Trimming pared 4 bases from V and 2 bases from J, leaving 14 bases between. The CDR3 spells CASSPTAAATDTQYF. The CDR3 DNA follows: TGCGCCAGCAGCCCTACAGCCGCAGCCACAGATACGCAGTATTTT.

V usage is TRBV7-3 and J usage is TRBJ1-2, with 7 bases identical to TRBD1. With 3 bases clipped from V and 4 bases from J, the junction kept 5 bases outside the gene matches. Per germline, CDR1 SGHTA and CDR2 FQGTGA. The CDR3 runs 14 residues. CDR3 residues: CASSFGTAFYGYTF. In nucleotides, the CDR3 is TGTGCCAGCAGCTTCGGGACAGCTTTCTATGGCTACACCTTC.

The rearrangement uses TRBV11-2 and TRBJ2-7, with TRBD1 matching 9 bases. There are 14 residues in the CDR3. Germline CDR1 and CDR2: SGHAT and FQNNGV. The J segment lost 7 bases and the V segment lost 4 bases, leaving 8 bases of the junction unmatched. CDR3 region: CASSSRTGVGEQYF. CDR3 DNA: TGTGCCAGCAGCTCCCGGACAGGGGTTGGTGAGCAGTACTTC.

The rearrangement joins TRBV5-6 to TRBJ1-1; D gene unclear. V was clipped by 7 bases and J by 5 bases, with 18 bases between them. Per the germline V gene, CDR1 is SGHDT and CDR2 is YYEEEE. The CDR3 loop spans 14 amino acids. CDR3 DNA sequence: TGTGCCAGCTCTTCACGCGAGGGAAATACTGAAGCTTTCTTT. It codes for CASSSREGNTEAFF.

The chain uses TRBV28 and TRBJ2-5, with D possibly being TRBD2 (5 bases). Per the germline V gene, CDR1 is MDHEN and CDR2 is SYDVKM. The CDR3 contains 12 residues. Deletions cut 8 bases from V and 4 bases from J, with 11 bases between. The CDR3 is CASHGMGETQYF. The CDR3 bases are TGTGCCAGCCACGGGATGGGAGAGACCCAGTACTTC.